What follows are 20 T cell receptor beta chains derived from one specimen sequenced in a study of patients and donors after allogeneic stem cell transplantation. TCRdb analysed the RT-PCR reads with MiXCR anew, one entry per CDR3 protein. This sample yields 900,000 to 1,000,000 distinct CDR3 sequences, of which under 20% are seen a single time; around 6% belongs to the top ten. Sequencing used blood, either unsorted or a sorted T cell fraction (not recorded which). These receptors all stem from a human donor who was either an allogeneic HSCT recipient or a stem cell or donor lymphocyte infusion donor (not recorded which). It is not recorded whose cells these are; they may come from a transplant donor.

This clonotype appeared many times. The rearrangement uses TRBV15 and TRBJ2-3; D unclear. Germline CDR1 is LNHNV and CDR2 is YYDKDF (reference sequence). V lost 0 bases, J lost 9 bases, and 25 bases lay in between. The CDR3 has 18 residues. The CDR3 nucleotides are TGTGCCACCAGCAGAGATACACGGCACGGAGCTGGACGTTGGACGCAGTATTTT. Its translation is CATSRDTRHGAGRWTQYF.

This clonotype occurred a few times. This sequence joins TRBV5-1 and TRBJ2-7; TRBD1 matches at 9 bases. Germline V gene data show CDR1 as SGHRS and CDR2 as YFSETQ. The CDR3 runs to 14 residues. The V gene end was trimmed by 1 base and the J gene end by 3 bases; junction bases not matched to a gene: 2. CDR3 protein: CASSLRTGDYEQYF. CDR3 nucleotides: TGCGCCAGCAGCTTGCGGACAGGGGACTACGAGCAGTACTTC.

This clonotype was counted between two and nine times. The chain has TRBV20-1 and TRBJ2-1; D gene unclear. CDR1 and CDR2 from the germline V gene are DFQATT and SNEGSKA (reference sequence). CDR3 size: 13 residues. With 2 bases removed from V and 8 bases from J, the gap between germline ends came to 13 bases. CDR3 nucleotide sequence: TGCAGTGCTAGACCTATCCTAGTCTATGAGCAGTTCTTC. Amino acid sequence: CSARPILVYEQFF.

The chain employs TRBV18 and TRBJ2-3; no firm D call. V was trimmed by 0 bases and J by 0 bases, leaving 10 bases between them. CDR3 length: 16 amino acids. The germline V gene encodes CDR1 KGHSH and CDR2 LQKENI. The CDR3 loop is CASSPPVSSSTDTQYF. The CDR3 bases are TGTGCCAGCTCACCACCGGTTTCGTCTAGCACAGATACGCAGTATTTT.

This clonotype has more than one count but fewer than ten. The CDR3 region is CASTLGPAKNIQYF. The CDR3 DNA sequence: TGTGCCAGCACCCTGGGGCCAGCCAAAAACATTCAGTACTTC. The chain carries TRBV12-3 or TRBV12-4 and TRBJ2-4; weak D call: TRBD1 (5 bases). This CDR3 is built from 14 residues. V lost 7 bases to trimming and J lost 0 bases, with 10 bases between them.

This clonotype has just a few counts. The chain joins TRBV7-2 to TRBJ2-3, with D maybe TRBD2 (5 bases). The CDR3 loop spans 16 amino acids. Looked up from germline, CDR1 is SGHTA and CDR2 is FQGNSA. V shed 7 bases and J shed 1 base, with 18 bases lying between them. As DNA, the CDR3 is TGTGCCAGCAACCCCTTAGGACTTCTGGGCACAGATACGCAGTATTTT. Translating gives CASNPLGLLGTDTQYF. Full variable domain (missing parts from reference TRBV7-2 and TRBJ2-3): GAGVSQSPSNKVTEKGKDVELRCDPISGHTALYWYRQSLGQGLEFLIYFQGNSAPDKSGLPSDRFSAERTGGSVSTLTIQRTQQEDSAVYLCASNPLGLLGTDTQYFGPGTRLTVL.

The chain couples TRBV12-3 or TRBV12-4 to TRBJ2-1, with D hard to call. The length of the CDR3 is 14 residues. The V end lost 1 base, the J end lost 9 bases, and 13 bases lay between the germline ends. CDR3 coding DNA: TGTGCCAGCAGTTTAGGAGCAGCCCGTGGTGAGCAGTTCTTC. Protein sequence: CASSLGAARGEQFF.

The chain employs TRBV5-1 and TRBJ2-7; TRBD2 matches at 13 bases. CDR3 length: 14 amino acids. CDR1 SGHRS and CDR2 YFSETQ come from the germline V gene. Unmatched junction bases numbered 4, after V lost 3 bases and J lost 7 bases. CDR3 protein: CASSWTSGRNEQYF. Here the CDR3 DNA reads TGCGCCAGCAGCTGGACTAGCGGGAGAAATGAGCAGTACTTC. The full variable domain, its missing parts supplied by reference TRBV5-1 and TRBJ2-7, is KAGVTQTPRYLIKTRGQQVTLSCSPISGHRSVSWYQQTPGQGLQFLFEYFSETQRNKGNFPGRFSGRQFSNSRSEMNVSTLELGDSALYLCASSWTSGRNEQYFGPGTRLTVT.

The rearrangement uses TRBV7-8 and TRBJ2-1; D is uncertain. The CDR3 extends over 12 amino acids. The germline V gene has CDR1 SGHVS and CDR2 FQNEAQ. The ends were cut back, 6 bases at V and 9 bases at J, with 12 bases in the middle. The CDR3 DNA sequence: TGTGCCAGCAGGCCCGGACGGAGTGAGCAGTTCTTC. Protein: CASRPGRSEQFF.

This clonotype was found a few times. The chain is built from TRBV9 and TRBJ1-5; tentative D call: TRBD1 (5 bases). Germline values: CDR1 SGDLS, CDR2 YYNGEE. The CDR3 contains 14 residues. Between the trimmed V and J ends, which lost 2 bases and 8 bases, there was a span of 14 bases. CDR3: CASSVSGLDEPQHF. The DNA for the CDR3 is TGTGCCAGCAGCGTCTCGGGACTGGACGAGCCCCAGCATTTT. Drawing the rest from reference TRBV9 and TRBJ1-5, the complete variable domain is DSGVTQTPKHLITATGQRVTLRCSPRSGDLSVYWYQQSLDQGLQFLIQYYNGEERAKGNILERFSAQQFPDLHSELNLSSLELGDSALYFCASSVSGLDEPQHFGDGTRLSIL.

In this sample, this clonotype turned up a few times. The chain uses TRBV10-3 and TRBJ2-1; unclear D gene. The V end lost 0 bases, the J end lost 2 bases, and 8 bases lay between the germline ends. This CDR3 region has 15 residues. CDR1 is ENHRY, CDR2 SYGVKD, per germline. In DNA, the CDR3 is TGTGCCATCAGTGAGTCGGCTCCGCCCTACAATGAGCAGTTCTTC. It codes for CAISESAPPYNEQFF.

This rearrangement joins TRBV12-3 or TRBV12-4 to TRBJ1-1, with D possibly TRBD1 on 5 matching bases. With 3 bases removed from V and 0 bases from J, the gap between germline ends came to 11 bases. The CDR3 sequence is 15 residues long. The CDR3 loop is CASSFTGLVNTEAFF. The CDR3 DNA reads as TGTGCCAGCAGTTTCACAGGACTAGTGAACACTGAAGCTTTCTTT.

This clonotype was seen only a few times. This chain joins TRBV20-1 and TRBJ2-3; perhaps TRBD2 as D (5 bases). This CDR3 spans 17 amino acids. From germline, CDR1 is DFQATT and CDR2 SNEGSKA (reference sequence). The germline V and J ends were trimmed by 5 bases and 4 bases, with 25 bases remaining between them. The CDR3: CSAGKRVPEVGADTQYF. Here the CDR3 DNA reads TGCAGTGCTGGTAAGAGAGTTCCGGAAGTGGGAGCAGATACGCAGTATTTT.

The chain's CDR3 is CASSEGFATGGYQPQHF. CDR3 DNA sequence: TGTGCCAGCAGTGAAGGTTTCGCTACAGGGGGTTATCAGCCCCAGCATTTT. This chain links TRBV2 with TRBJ1-5; TRBD1 matches 8 bases. CDR1 is SNHLY and CDR2 is FYNNEI in the germline V gene. This CDR3 is built from 17 residues. V lost 1 base, J lost 5 bases, and 10 bases stayed unmatched.

This clonotype was recorded many times. The chain carries TRBV29-1 and TRBJ2-1; 8 bases match TRBD2. The V gene's germline CDR1 is SQVTM and CDR2 ANQGSEA. With 1 base clipped from V and 0 bases from J, the junction kept 8 bases outside the gene matches. The CDR3 totals 17 residues. Here the CDR3 DNA reads TGCAGCGTTGAAGGCACTAGCGGTAGGAGCTCCTACAATGAGCAGTTCTTC. Its translation: CSVEGTSGRSSYNEQFF.

The sample holds a few counts of this clonotype. The chain joins TRBV11-2 to TRBJ2-2; 7 bases are a match to TRBD1. This CDR3 has 16 residues. V gave up 3 bases and J gave up 6 bases; unmatched junction bases: 10. Germline V CDR1 and CDR2: SGHAT, FQNNGV. CDR3 protein: CASSFLGGKRAGELFF. The CDR3 coding sequence is TGTGCCAGCAGCTTTCTAGGGGGCAAGAGAGCCGGGGAGCTGTTTTTT.

The chain couples TRBV24-1 to TRBJ2-6, with 7 bases identical to TRBD1. Germline assignment: CDR1 KGHDR and CDR2 SFDVKD. The CDR3 length is 15 residues. J gave up 4 bases and V 4 bases, and 3 bases lay outside the gene matches. The CDR3 DNA sequence: TGTGCCACCAGTGAAGGGGGCTCCGGGGCCAACGTCCTGACTTTC. This sequence encodes CATSEGGSGANVLTF.

This clonotype was picked up a small number of times. The chain is built from TRBV5-1 and TRBJ1-3; a weak D match, TRBD1 (5 bases). Germline CDR1 SGHRS, CDR2 YFSETQ. CDR3 length equals 17 residues. V was shortened by 0 bases and J by 3 bases, with 16 bases between the two germline ends. The CDR3 nucleotides read TGCGCCAGCAGCTTGGAGTACCGGGGGAAAGATGGAAACACCATATATTTT. It specifies CASSLEYRGKDGNTIYF.

The chain joins TRBV20-1 to TRBJ2-5; perhaps TRBD1 as D (5 bases). Germline CDR1 reads DFQATT; CDR2 reads SNEGSKA (reference sequence). V lost 6 bases to trimming and J lost 9 bases, with 23 bases between them. The CDR3 has 14 amino acids. CDR3 bases: TGCAGTGCCGCCCTGTCAGGGTGGGTTGAGGCCCAGTACTTC. It translates to CSAALSGWVEAQYF.

This clonotype was counted a few times. This chain connects TRBV2 to TRBJ2-7; D call uncertain. Germline V gene sequence: CDR1 SNHLY, CDR2 FYNNEI. V lost 1 base and J 6 bases, leaving 1 base between the germline ends. This CDR3 has 10 residues. The chain's CDR3 is CASSEVEQYF. CDR3 sequence (DNA): TGTGCCAGCAGTGAAGTCGAGCAGTACTTC.